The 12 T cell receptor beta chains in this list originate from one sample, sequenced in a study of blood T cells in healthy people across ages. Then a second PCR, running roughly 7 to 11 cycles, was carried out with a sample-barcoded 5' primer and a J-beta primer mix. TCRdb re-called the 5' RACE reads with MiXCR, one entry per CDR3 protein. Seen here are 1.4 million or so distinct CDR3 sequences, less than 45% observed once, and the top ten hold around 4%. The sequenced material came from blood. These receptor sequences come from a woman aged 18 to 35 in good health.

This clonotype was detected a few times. This CDR3 reads CASRTDPPDTQYF. The CDR3 nucleotides read TGTGCCAGCAGAACGGACCCCCCAGATACGCAGTATTTT. This chain links TRBV7-2 with TRBJ2-3; D gene uncertain. V was pared by 6 bases and J by 4 bases, with 11 bases between. The CDR3 has 13 residues. The germline CDR1 and CDR2 sequences are SGHTA and FQGNSA.

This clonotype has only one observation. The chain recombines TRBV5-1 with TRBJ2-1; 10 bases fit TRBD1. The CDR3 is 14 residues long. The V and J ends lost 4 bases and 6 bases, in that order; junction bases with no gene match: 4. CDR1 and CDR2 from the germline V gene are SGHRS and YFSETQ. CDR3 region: CASSDGTGANEQFF. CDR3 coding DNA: TGCGCCAGCAGCGACGGGACAGGGGCCAATGAGCAGTTCTTC.

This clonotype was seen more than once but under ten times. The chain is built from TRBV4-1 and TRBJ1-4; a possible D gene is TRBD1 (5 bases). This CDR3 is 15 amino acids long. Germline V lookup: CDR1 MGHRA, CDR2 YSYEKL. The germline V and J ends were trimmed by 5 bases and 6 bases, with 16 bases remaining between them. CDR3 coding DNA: TGCGCCAGCAGCGATACGACAGCGAGGGATGAAAAACTGTTTTTT. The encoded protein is CASSDTTARDEKLFF.

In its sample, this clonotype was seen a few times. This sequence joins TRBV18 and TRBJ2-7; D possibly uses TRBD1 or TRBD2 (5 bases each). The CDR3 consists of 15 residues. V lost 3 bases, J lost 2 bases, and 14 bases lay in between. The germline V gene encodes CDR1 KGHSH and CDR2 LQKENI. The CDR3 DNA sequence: TGTGCCAGCTCACCTGCCGGGACGGAAGCCTACGAGCAGTACTTC. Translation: CASSPAGTEAYEQYF.

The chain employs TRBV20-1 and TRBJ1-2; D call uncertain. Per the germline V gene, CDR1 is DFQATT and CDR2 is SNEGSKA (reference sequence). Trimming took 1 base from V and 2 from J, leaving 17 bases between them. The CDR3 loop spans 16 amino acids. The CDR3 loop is CSARGVSLWSNYGYTF. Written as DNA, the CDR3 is TGCAGTGCTAGAGGAGTCAGTCTCTGGTCAAACTATGGCTACACCTTC.

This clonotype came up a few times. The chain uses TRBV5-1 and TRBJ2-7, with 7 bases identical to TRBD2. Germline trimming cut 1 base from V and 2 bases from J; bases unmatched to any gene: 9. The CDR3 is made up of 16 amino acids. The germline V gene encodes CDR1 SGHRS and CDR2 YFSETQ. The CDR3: CASSLFLRGGAYEQYF. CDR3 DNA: TGCGCCAGCAGCTTGTTCTTGCGCGGGGGTGCCTACGAGCAGTACTTC.

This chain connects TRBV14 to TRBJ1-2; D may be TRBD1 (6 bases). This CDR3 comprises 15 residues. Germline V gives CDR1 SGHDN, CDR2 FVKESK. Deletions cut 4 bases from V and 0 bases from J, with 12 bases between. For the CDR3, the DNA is TGTGCCAGCAGCCGCGCAGGGGCTTCTAACTATGGCTACACCTTC. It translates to CASSRAGASNYGYTF.

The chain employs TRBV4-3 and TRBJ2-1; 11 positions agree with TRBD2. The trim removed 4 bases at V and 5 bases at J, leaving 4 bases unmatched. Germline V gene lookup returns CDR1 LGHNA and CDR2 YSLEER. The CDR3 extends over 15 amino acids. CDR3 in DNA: TGCGCCAGCAGCCCGGGACTAGCGGAAGACAATGAGCAGTTCTTC. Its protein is CASSPGLAEDNEQFF.

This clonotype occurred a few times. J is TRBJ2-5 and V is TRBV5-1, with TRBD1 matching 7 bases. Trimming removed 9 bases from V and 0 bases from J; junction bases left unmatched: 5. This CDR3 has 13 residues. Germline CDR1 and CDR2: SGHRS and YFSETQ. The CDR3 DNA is TGCGCCACACGGGACAGAAACCAAGAGACCCAGTACTTC. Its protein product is CATRDRNQETQYF.

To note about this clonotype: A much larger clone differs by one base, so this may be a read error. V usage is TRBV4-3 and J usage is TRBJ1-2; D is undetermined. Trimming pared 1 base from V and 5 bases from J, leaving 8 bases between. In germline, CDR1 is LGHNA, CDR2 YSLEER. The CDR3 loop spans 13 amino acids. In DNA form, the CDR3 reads TGCGCCAGCAGCCAAGGTCACCGATATGGCTACACCTTC. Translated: CASSQGHRYGYTF.

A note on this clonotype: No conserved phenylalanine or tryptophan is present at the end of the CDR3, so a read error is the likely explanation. The CDR3 coding sequence is TGCGCCAGCAGCCCAGGTGGGGGTGAGCAGTTCTTA. It encodes CASSPGGGEQFL. This sequence joins TRBV4-1 and TRBJ2-1; possibly TRBD1 or TRBD2 for D (5 bases each). The CDR3 totals 12 residues. Germline values: CDR1 MGHRA, CDR2 YSYEKL. The V gene lost 4 bases and the J gene lost 9 bases, with 10 bases spanning the gap.

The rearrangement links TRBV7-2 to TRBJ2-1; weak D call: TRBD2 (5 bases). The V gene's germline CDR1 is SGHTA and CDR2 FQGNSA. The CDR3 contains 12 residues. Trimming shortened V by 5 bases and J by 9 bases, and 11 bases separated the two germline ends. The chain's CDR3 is CASSTEAREQFF. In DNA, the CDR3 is TGTGCCAGCAGCACGGAGGCGCGTGAGCAGTTCTTC.